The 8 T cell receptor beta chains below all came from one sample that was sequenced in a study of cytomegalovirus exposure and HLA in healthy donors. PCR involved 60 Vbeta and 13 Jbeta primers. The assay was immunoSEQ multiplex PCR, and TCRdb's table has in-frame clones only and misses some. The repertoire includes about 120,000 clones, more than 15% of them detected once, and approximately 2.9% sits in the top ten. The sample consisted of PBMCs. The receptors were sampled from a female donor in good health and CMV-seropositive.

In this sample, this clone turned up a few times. The CDR3: CASSLEGALMGNTIYF. In nucleotides, the CDR3 is TGTGCCAGCAGCTTGGAGGGGGCGCTTATGGGAAACACCATATATTTT. V is TRBV5-5 and J is TRBJ1-3; 7 nucleotides agree with TRBD1. CDR1 SGHKS and CDR2 YYEKEE come from the germline V gene (reference sequence). The trim removed 0 bases at V and 4 bases at J, leaving 7 bases unmatched. The CDR3 spans 16 residues.

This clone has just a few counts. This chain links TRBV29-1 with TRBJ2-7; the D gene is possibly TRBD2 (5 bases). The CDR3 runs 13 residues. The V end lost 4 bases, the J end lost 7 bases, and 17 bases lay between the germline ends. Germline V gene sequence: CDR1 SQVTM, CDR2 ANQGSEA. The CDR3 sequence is CSVGVASGSEQYF. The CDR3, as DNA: TGCAGCGTTGGGGTAGCTTCGGGGTCGGAGCAGTACTTC.

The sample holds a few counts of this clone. The CDR3 region is CSVGGGRAYNEQFF. Here the CDR3 DNA reads TGCAGCGTGGGAGGCGGGAGGGCCTACAATGAGCAGTTCTTC. The chain combines TRBV29-1 with TRBJ2-1, with 9 positions matching TRBD2. Losses at the gene ends were 6 bases for V and 2 bases for J; bases not matched to a gene: 5. The CDR3 is 14 residues long. Germline loops: CDR1 SQVTM, CDR2 ANQGSEA.

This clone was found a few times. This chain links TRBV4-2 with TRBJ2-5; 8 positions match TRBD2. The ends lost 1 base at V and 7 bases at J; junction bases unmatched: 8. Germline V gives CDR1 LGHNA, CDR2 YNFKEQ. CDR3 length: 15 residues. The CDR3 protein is CASSQGGTRERTQYF. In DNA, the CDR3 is TGTGCCAGCAGCCAAGGCGGGACTAGAGAGAGGACCCAGTACTTC.

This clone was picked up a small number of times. CDR3 in amino acids: CASSDSTSGSIHEQFF. The CDR3 DNA is TGTGCCAGCAGTGACTCTACTAGCGGGAGTATCCATGAGCAGTTCTTC. The V call is TRBV6-4, the J call TRBJ2-1, with 11 bases aligning to TRBD2. Per germline, CDR1 MRHNA and CDR2 SNTAGT. With V trimmed by 0 bases and J by 8 bases, 6 bases remained unmatched. CDR3 size: 16 residues.

CDR3: CARASGANVLTF. The CDR3 nucleotides are TGTGCCAGGGCCTCTGGGGCCAACGTCCTGACTTTC. J is TRBJ2-6 and V is TRBV21-1; the DNA was not compared with TRBD1, the D call given in the table. TRBV21-1 is an annotated pseudogene. CDR3 size: 12 residues.

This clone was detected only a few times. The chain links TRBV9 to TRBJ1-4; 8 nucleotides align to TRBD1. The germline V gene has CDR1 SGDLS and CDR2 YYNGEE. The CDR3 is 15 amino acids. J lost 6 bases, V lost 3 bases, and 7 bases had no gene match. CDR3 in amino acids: CASSGGQGGDEKLFF. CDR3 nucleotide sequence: TGTGCCAGCAGCGGAGGACAGGGCGGAGATGAAAAACTGTTTTTT.

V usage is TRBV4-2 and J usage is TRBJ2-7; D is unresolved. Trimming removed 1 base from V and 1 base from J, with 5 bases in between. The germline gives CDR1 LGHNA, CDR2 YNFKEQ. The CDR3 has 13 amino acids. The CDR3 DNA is TGTGCCAGCAGCCAAGGTATTTCCTACGAGCAGTACTTC. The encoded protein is CASSQGISYEQYF.